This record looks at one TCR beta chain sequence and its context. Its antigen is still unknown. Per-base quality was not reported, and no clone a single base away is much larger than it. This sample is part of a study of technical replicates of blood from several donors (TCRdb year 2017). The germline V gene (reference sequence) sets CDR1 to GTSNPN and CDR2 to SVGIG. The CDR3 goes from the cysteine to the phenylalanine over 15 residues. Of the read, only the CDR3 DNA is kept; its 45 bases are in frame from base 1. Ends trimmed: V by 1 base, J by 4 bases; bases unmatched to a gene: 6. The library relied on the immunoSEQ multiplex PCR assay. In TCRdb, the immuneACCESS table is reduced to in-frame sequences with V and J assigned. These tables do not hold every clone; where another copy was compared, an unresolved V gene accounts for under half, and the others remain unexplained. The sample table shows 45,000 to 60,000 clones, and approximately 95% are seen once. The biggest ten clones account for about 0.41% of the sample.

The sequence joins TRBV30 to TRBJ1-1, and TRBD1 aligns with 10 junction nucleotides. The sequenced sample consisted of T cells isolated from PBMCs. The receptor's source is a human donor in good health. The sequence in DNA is TGTGCCTGGAGTGACCAAAGGACAGGGGGCACTGAAGCTTTCTTT. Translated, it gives CAWSDQRTGGTEAFF.